The clone carrying this TCR beta chain was seen only a few times. The antigen is undetermined. This sample is part of a study of CD8 T cells in ankylosing spondylitis. TCRdb re-called the 5' RACE reads through MiXCR, storing one row per CDR3 protein. Found here are around 890,000 distinct CDR3 sequences, around 11% of them singletons; the top ten hold about 0.5%. V was cut by 0 bases and J by 4 bases, with 10 bases left in between. The CDR3 loop spans 13 amino acids. Germline V gives CDR1 DFQATT, CDR2 SNEGSKA (reference sequence). Notes on the study in general: Ankylosing spondylitis blood seemed to carry a telltale TCR beta motif made of roughly eight highly homologous variants. In synovial fluid and blood from reactive arthritis, some motif variants were previously reported.

The TCR originated in a male donor with ankylosing spondylitis. V is TRBV20-1 and J is TRBJ2-7, with TRBD2 as a possible D gene (6 bases). Sequencing was done on a sample of blood, either unsorted or a sorted T cell fraction (not recorded which). CDR3 in DNA: TGCAGTGCTAGAGACACGGGGGATTACGAGCAGTACTTC. Its protein is CSARDTGDYEQYF.